A selection of T cell receptor beta chains follows, all from one sample in a study of blood T cells in healthy people across ages. TCRdb reprocessed the 5' RACE reads with MiXCR, giving one entry per CDR3 protein. The sample consists of fewer than 2,000,000 distinct CDR3 sequences, about two fifths of them appearing once. Sequencing used blood. Receptors were obtained from a human donor in good health. Both conserved end residues are part of each CDR3. The D gene is left open where the match is weak. Where a row states a size, it is once, few, many or the class of an expanded clone; other rows omit it.

clone size: few; CDR3 length: 15; J gene: TRBJ2-4; V gene: TRBV7-9; D gene: TRBD1; CDR3 DNA: TGTGCCAGCAGCTTAGCGTCATCAGGGGGAGACATTCAGTACTTC; CDR3 protein: CASSLASSGGDIQYF
clone size: .; CDR3 length: 16; J gene: TRBJ2-3; V gene: TRBV11-2; D gene: TRBD2; CDR3 DNA: TGTGCCAGCAGCGCCGGGTTCGGGGGGAGCACAGATAGGCAGTATTTT; CDR3 protein: CASSAGFGGSTDRQYF
clone size: .; CDR3 length: 14; J gene: TRBJ2-1; V gene: TRBV20-1; D gene: .; CDR3 DNA: TGCAGCGACACTAAACTGGGGTCATACAATGAGCAGTTCTTC; CDR3 protein: CSDTKLGSYNEQFF
clone size: .; CDR3 length: 11; J gene: TRBJ2-7; V gene: TRBV12-3/TRBV12-4; D gene: .; CDR3 DNA: TGTGCCAGCAGTTTAATGCTCGAGCAGTACTTC; CDR3 protein: CASSLMLEQYF
clone size: few; CDR3 length: 11; J gene: TRBJ1-2; V gene: TRBV29-1; D gene: .; CDR3 DNA: TGCAGCGCCCCCGGCTGGGATGGCTACACCTTC; CDR3 protein: CSAPGWDGYTF
clone size: .; CDR3 length: 18; J gene: TRBJ2-6; V gene: TRBV14; D gene: .; CDR3 DNA: TGTGCCAGCAGCCAATCAGGAGAAGGGGCTTCTGGGGCCAACGTCCTGACTTTC; CDR3 protein: CASSQSGEGASGANVLTF
clone size: .; CDR3 length: 15; J gene: TRBJ2-3; V gene: TRBV5-1; D gene: .; CDR3 DNA: TGCGCCAGCAGCTTGGCCCCGATGGGAACAGATACGCAGTATTTT; CDR3 protein: CASSLAPMGTDTQYF
clone size: .; CDR3 length: 16; J gene: TRBJ2-3; V gene: TRBV2; D gene: TRBD1; CDR3 DNA: TGTGCCAGCAGTGAAAGGGGGCCTGCTAGCACAGATACGCAGTATTTT; CDR3 protein: CASSERGPASTDTQYF
clone size: .; CDR3 length: 14; J gene: TRBJ1-1; V gene: TRBV5-1; D gene: .; CDR3 DNA: TGCGCCAGCAGCCCCCGAGGGCTTAACACTGAAACTTTCTTT; CDR3 protein: CASSPRGLNTETFF
clone size: .; CDR3 length: 16; J gene: TRBJ2-5; V gene: TRBV15; D gene: .; CDR3 DNA: TGTGCCACCAGCAGAGTAGACAGGGAGGTTTACGAGACCCAGTACTTC; CDR3 protein: CATSRVDREVYETQYF
clone size: .; CDR3 length: 14; J gene: TRBJ2-3; V gene: TRBV7-9; D gene: .; CDR3 DNA: TGTGCCAGCAGCGCCCAGGGAGGGGGAGATACGCAGTATTTT; CDR3 protein: CASSAQGGGDTQYF
clone size: .; CDR3 length: 15; J gene: TRBJ2-1; V gene: TRBV29-1; D gene: TRBD2; CDR3 DNA: TGCAGCGTAGATTCTCGGACTAGCGGCTACAATGAGCAGTTCTTC; CDR3 protein: CSVDSRTSGYNEQFF
clone size: .; CDR3 length: 13; J gene: TRBJ2-1; V gene: TRBV5-1; D gene: .; CDR3 DNA: TGCGCCAGCAAGGATAGGGCGTCGAATGAGCAGTTCTTC; CDR3 protein: CASKDRASNEQFF
clone size: once; CDR3 length: 19; J gene: TRBJ2-1; V gene: TRBV9; D gene: TRBD2; CDR3 DNA: TGTGCCAGCGGCGTGGCATTAGCGGGGGGGCTAAGCTCCTACAATGAGCAGTTCTTC; CDR3 protein: CASGVALAGGLSSYNEQFF
clone size: .; CDR3 length: 20; J gene: TRBJ2-6; V gene: TRBV27; D gene: .; CDR3 DNA: TGTGCCAGCAGGTCAAAGCCACCGGGACACAGAAACTCTGGGGCCAACGTCCTGACTTTC; CDR3 protein: CASRSKPPGHRNSGANVLTF
clone size: .; CDR3 length: 13; J gene: TRBJ1-2; V gene: TRBV20-1; D gene: .; CDR3 DNA: TGCAGTGCTAGAGAAGGGACCTCCTATGGCTACACCTTC; CDR3 protein: CSAREGTSYGYTF
clone size: .; CDR3 length: 16; J gene: TRBJ2-5; V gene: TRBV15; D gene: .; CDR3 DNA: TGTGCCACCAGCAGCTTATTACACTCCTCACAAGAGACCCAGTACTTC; CDR3 protein: CATSSLLHSSQETQYF
clone size: .; CDR3 length: 14; J gene: TRBJ1-2; V gene: TRBV9; D gene: .; CDR3 DNA: TGTGCCAGCAGCGTAGATTGGGGAAACTATGGCTACACCTTC; CDR3 protein: CASSVDWGNYGYTF
clone size: .; CDR3 length: 16; J gene: TRBJ1-4; V gene: TRBV7-6; D gene: .; CDR3 DNA: TGTGCCAGCAGCTTAGGGCGGGACGCAACTAATGAAAAACTGTTTTTT; CDR3 protein: CASSLGRDATNEKLFF
clone size: .; CDR3 length: 15; J gene: TRBJ1-4; V gene: TRBV20-1; D gene: .; CDR3 DNA: TGCAGTGCTCCCCGGGGAGTGTCACCAAATGAAAAACTGTTTTTT; CDR3 protein: CSAPRGVSPNEKLFF
clone size: .; CDR3 length: 17; J gene: TRBJ1-2; V gene: TRBV9; D gene: .; CDR3 DNA: TGTGCCAGCAGCGTATTGGGGGGGATTGAATCTTACTATGGCTACACCTTC; CDR3 protein: CASSVLGGIESYYGYTF
clone size: few; CDR3 length: 14; J gene: TRBJ1-1; V gene: TRBV7-6; D gene: TRBD1; CDR3 DNA: TGTGCCAGCAGCTTAGTCGGGACAGGTGGTGAAGCTTTCTTT; CDR3 protein: CASSLVGTGGEAFF
clone size: few; CDR3 length: 15; J gene: TRBJ1-4; V gene: TRBV4-3; D gene: .; CDR3 DNA: TGCGCCAGCAGCGAGGAAGCGGGACCTAGTGAAAAACTGTTTTTT; CDR3 protein: CASSEEAGPSEKLFF
clone size: .; CDR3 length: 14; J gene: TRBJ1-1; V gene: TRBV5-1; D gene: .; CDR3 DNA: TGCGCCAGCAGTCCCGGGCCAGCTGAACCTGAAGCTTTCTTT; CDR3 protein: CASSPGPAEPEAFF
clone size: .; CDR3 length: 14; J gene: TRBJ1-2; V gene: TRBV7-2; D gene: .; CDR3 DNA: TGTGCCAGCAGCACCCAGGCAGGGGCCTATGGCTACACCTTC; CDR3 protein: CASSTQAGAYGYTF
clone size: few; CDR3 length: 15; J gene: TRBJ1-2; V gene: TRBV6-6; D gene: TRBD1; CDR3 DNA: TGTGCCAGCAGTTCCCCCGGGACAGGGGTCTATGGCTACACCTTC; CDR3 protein: CASSSPGTGVYGYTF